What follows are 27 T cell receptor beta chains derived from one specimen sequenced in a study of CD8+CD57+ T cells in acquired aplastic anemia. All sequencing subjects had displayed CD8+CD57+ cell expansion on flow cytometry. Template material for TCR beta VDJ and CDR3 profiling consisted of genomic DNA. TCRdb re-called the reads with MiXCR, one entry per CDR3 protein. The table includes 150,000 to 200,000 distinct CDR3 sequences, less than 50% detected once. The sample consisted of sorted CD4+, CD8+, or CD8+CD57+ T cells (not recorded which) from PBMCs. These receptors were taken from a human donor with aplastic anemia.

This clonotype came up many times. The chain employs TRBV4-3 and TRBJ1-1; 9 bases fit TRBD1. V lost 1 base to trimming and J lost 2 bases; unmatched junction nucleotides: 8. The germline V gene encodes CDR1 LGHNA and CDR2 YSLEER. The CDR3 is 17 amino acids. The CDR3 bases are TGCGCCAGCAGCCAAGGAGCCCTGGGACAGGGTAACACTGAAGCTTTCTTT. It translates to CASSQGALGQGNTEAFF.

As regards this clonotype: A single base separates this from a much larger clone, so it may be a read error. The chain links TRBV2 to TRBJ2-1, with D perhaps TRBD2 (5 bases). V lost 8 bases, J lost 6 bases, and 20 bases lay in between. The CDR3 contains 15 residues. Germline CDR1 and CDR2: SNHLY and FYNNEI. DNA for the CDR3: TGTGCCAGCGGTGGAACTAGTGGGTTCTTCAATGAGCAGTTCTTC. This codes for CASGGTSGFFNEQFF.

This clonotype has just a few counts. The chain links TRBV25-1 to TRBJ1-2, with TRBD1 as a possible D gene (6 bases). The CDR3 sequence is 13 residues long. Germline CDR1 is MGHDK and CDR2 is SYGVNS. V lost 4 bases, J lost 2 bases, and 8 bases lay in between. The chain's CDR3 is CASSVQGNYGYTF. The CDR3 region has the DNA TGTGCCAGCAGTGTTCAGGGGAACTATGGCTACACCTTC.

In its sample, this clonotype was seen many times. The chain couples TRBV5-1 to TRBJ2-2; 14 bases agree with TRBD2. Germline V gene sequence: CDR1 SGHRS, CDR2 YFSETQ. After removal of 0 bases from V and 6 bases from J, the junction contained 10 bases not matched to a gene. This CDR3 is built from 19 residues. CDR3 in DNA: TGCGCCAGCAGCTTGGACCGACTAGCGGGAGGGCCGGGGGCCGGGGAGCTGTTTTTT. This gives the protein CASSLDRLAGGPGAGELFF.

For this clonotype: Germline is not matched at one junction end, which may reflect a read error. This rearrangement joins TRBV7-9 to TRBJ2-7; D may be TRBD1 (5 bases). Germline V gene data show CDR1 as SEHNR and CDR2 as FQNEAQ (reference sequence). This CDR3 is built from 12 residues. CDR3 bases: TGCGCCAGCAGTGGGCAGGGAAGCGAGCAGTACTTC. It specifies CASSGQGSEQYF.

The sample holds many counts of this clonotype. The V gene is TRBV5-1, the J gene TRBJ2-1, with 8 bases identical to TRBD2. V trimming: 2 bases; J trimming: 4 bases; junction bases outside the gene matches: 5. Germline CDR1 is SGHRS and CDR2 is YFSETQ. The CDR3 is 15 residues long. CDR3 amino acids: CASSLTGTSYNEQFF. CDR3 bases: TGCGCCAGCAGCTTAACCGGGACTAGTTACAATGAGCAGTTCTTC.

The rearrangement links TRBV7-3 to TRBJ2-1; 9 bases match TRBD1. This CDR3 contains 12 residues. With V trimmed by 3 bases and J by 12 bases, 3 bases remained unmatched. The germline gives CDR1 SGHTA, CDR2 FQGTGA. The CDR3 sequence: CASSLGQGRQFF. The CDR3 nucleotides read TGTGCCAGCAGCTTGGGACAGGGACGGCAGTTCTTC. Based on the CDR3 plus reference TRBV7-3 and TRBJ2-1, the full variable domain is GAGVSQTPSNKVTEKGKYVELRCDPISGHTALYWYRQSLGQGPEFLIYFQGTGAADDSGLPNDRFFAVRPEGSVSTLKIQRTERGDSAVYLCASSLGQGRQFFGPGTRLTVL.

This clonotype was seen only once. The chain recombines TRBV4-2 with TRBJ1-2; D is unclear. Trimming stripped 0 bases from V and 8 bases from J, with 13 bases between. The germline V gene has CDR1 LGHNA and CDR2 YNFKEQ. This CDR3 contains 14 residues. CDR3 DNA sequence: TGTGCCAGCAGCCAAGATCCAGCTGGTGGAGGCTACACCTTC. Translated, it gives CASSQDPAGGGYTF.

This clonotype was seen ten or more times. This chain uses TRBV5-5 with TRBJ1-5; D is unclear. Per the germline V gene, CDR1 is SGHKS and CDR2 is YYEKEE (reference sequence). Trimming took 8 bases from V and 3 from J, leaving 12 bases between them. The CDR3 totals 13 residues. CDR3 sequence: CASRPSPNQPQHF. CDR3 in DNA: TGTGCCAGTAGACCTTCGCCCAATCAGCCCCAGCATTTT.

Many counts were recorded for this clonotype. CDR3 in DNA: TGTGCCAGTAGTATAGTCCCGGGAACAGATACGCAGTATTTT. It specifies CASSIVPGTDTQYF. The chain is built from TRBV19 and TRBJ2-3; D may be TRBD2 (5 bases). V dropped 1 base and J dropped 3 bases, with 8 bases sitting between them. The CDR3 contains 14 residues. In germline, CDR1 is LNHDA, CDR2 SQIVND (reference sequence).

Ten or more counts support this clonotype. The genes are TRBV25-1 and TRBJ1-2, with D possibly matching TRBD1 (6 bases). This CDR3 contains 12 residues. Germline CDR1 reads MGHDK; CDR2 reads SYGVNS. V lost 10 bases and J lost 8, with 17 bases in between. The CDR3 DNA sequence: TGTGCCACCTCCCCCGGGGGCGGCGGCTACACCTTC. This sequence encodes CATSPGGGGYTF.

This clonotype was found once. This sequence joins TRBV2 and TRBJ2-2; D not resolved. The CDR3 covers 14 residues. Germline lookup yields CDR1 SNHLY and CDR2 FYNNEI. V was cut by 7 bases and J by 5 bases, with 14 bases left in between. The CDR3 spells CASMREAFTGELFF. The DNA for the CDR3 is TGTGCCAGCATGCGAGAGGCGTTTACCGGGGAGCTGTTTTTT.

In its sample, this clonotype was seen many times. The CDR3 DNA sequence: TGTGCCAGCAGGGAAAACAATGAGCAGTTCTTC. Its translation: CASRENNEQFF. The gene calls are TRBV6-1 and TRBJ2-1; D is uncertain. Germline CDR1 is MNHNS and CDR2 is SASEGT. The V and J ends lost 6 bases and 5 bases respectively, with 5 bases between them. CDR3 length equals 11 residues.

This clonotype came up many times. The rearrangement links TRBV19 to TRBJ1-2; 7 bases map to TRBD1. The CDR3 spans 14 residues. CDR1 is LNHDA and CDR2 is SQIVND in the germline V gene (reference sequence). Trimming removed 6 bases from V and 4 bases from J; junction bases left unmatched: 8. This CDR3 reads CASSLIRQGYGYTF. CDR3 nucleotides: TGTGCCAGTAGCCTGATAAGACAGGGCTATGGCTACACCTTC.

This clonotype was recorded a few times. The chain joins TRBV20-1 to TRBJ2-1; 9 positions match TRBD2. The germline CDR1 and CDR2 sequences are DFQATT and SNEGSKA (reference sequence). The V and J ends lost 0 bases and 4 bases, in that order; junction bases with no gene match: 7. This CDR3 is 16 amino acids long. CDR3 region: CSARDEGGRDYNEQFF. The CDR3 DNA reads as TGCAGTGCTAGAGATGAAGGCGGGAGGGATTACAATGAGCAGTTCTTC.

This clonotype has only a few counts. The chain uses TRBV2 and TRBJ2-2, with D unclear. Trimming took 10 bases from V and 0 from J, leaving 15 bases between them. Germline CDR1 reads SNHLY; CDR2 reads FYNNEI. This CDR3 comprises 15 residues. The CDR3 loop is CATKEWVANTGELFF. The CDR3 DNA reads TGTGCCACCAAGGAGTGGGTGGCGAACACCGGGGAGCTGTTTTTT. Combining the CDR3 with reference TRBV2 and TRBJ2-2 gives the whole variable domain EPEVTQTPSHQVTQMGQEVILRCVPISNHLYFYWYRQILGQKVEFLVSFYNNEISEKSEIFDDQFSVERPDGSNFTLKIRSTKLEDSAMYFCATKEWVANTGELFFGEGSRLTVL.

In this sample, this clonotype turned up many times. This chain links TRBV6-5 with TRBJ1-1; D is uncertain. The CDR3 is 13 amino acids. Trimming took 4 bases from V and 5 from J, leaving 11 bases between them. Germline assignment: CDR1 MNHEY and CDR2 SVGAGI. In DNA, the CDR3 is TGTGCCAGCAGTTCCATCCCAGCTACTGAAGCTTTCTTT. As protein: CASSSIPATEAFF.

The chain links TRBV11-3 to TRBJ2-7, with D possibly matching TRBD2 (5 bases). CDR1 and CDR2 from the germline V gene are SGHNT and YENEEA. V was trimmed by 1 base and J by 6 bases, leaving 13 bases between them. The CDR3 has 14 residues. The chain's CDR3 is CASSLAGNRREQYF. The CDR3 DNA reads TGTGCCAGCAGCTTAGCGGGAAATAGGCGCGAGCAGTACTTC.

This clonotype is labeled medium-sized (0.01 to 0.1%). This chain links TRBV6-4 with TRBJ2-5, with TRBD2 identical over 8 bases. Losses at the gene ends were 6 bases for V and 4 bases for J; bases not matched to a gene: 7. The CDR3 covers 14 residues. Germline assignment: CDR1 MRHNA and CDR2 SNTAGT. In nucleotides, the CDR3 is TGTGCCAGCAGCGAGGGACTAGAGTCAGAGACCCAGTACTTC. Amino acids: CASSEGLESETQYF.

Comment on this clonotype: Since a much larger clone is just one base distant, this may be a read error. The V call is TRBV10-3, the J call TRBJ1-2, with D perhaps matching TRBD1 (5 bases). Germline lookup yields CDR1 ENHRY and CDR2 SYGVKD. This CDR3 spans 12 amino acids. With 4 bases removed from V and 5 bases from J, the gap between germline ends came to 8 bases. CDR3 residues: CAISGQSYGYTF. Here the CDR3 DNA reads TGTGCCATCAGTGGACAGTCTTATGGCTACACCTTC.

This clonotype was picked up many times. CDR3 loop: CASSALGASTDTQYF. The CDR3 DNA is TGCGCCAGCAGTGCCTTGGGAGCCAGCACAGATACGCAGTATTTT. The rearrangement uses TRBV10-2 and TRBJ2-3, with a weak D call TRBD2 (5 bases). The V gene's germline CDR1 is WSHSY and CDR2 SAAADI. V lost 4 bases and J lost 0, with 11 bases in between. This CDR3 is built from 15 residues.

The chain employs TRBV4-1 and TRBJ2-5, with 10 nucleotides matching TRBD1. The CDR3 is 15 residues long. Germline lookup yields CDR1 MGHRA and CDR2 YSYEKL. V shed 1 base and J 3 bases; nucleotides not matched to a gene: 2. This chain's CDR3 is CASSQGQGAEETQYF. The DNA of the CDR3 is TGCGCCAGCAGCCAAGGACAGGGGGCGGAAGAGACCCAGTACTTC.

This chain uses TRBV19 with TRBJ2-5; weak D call: TRBD1 (6 bases). Trimming took 4 bases from V and 1 from J, leaving 7 bases between them. The CDR3 covers 13 residues. CDR1 is LNHDA, CDR2 SQIVND, per germline (reference sequence). The DNA for the CDR3 is TGTGCCAGTAGTAAACAGGGCCAAGAGACCCAGTACTTC. As protein: CASSKQGQETQYF.

At least ten counts were recorded for this clonotype. V and J are TRBV5-5 and TRBJ2-1, with 11 bases matching TRBD2. V gave up 4 bases and J gave up 8 bases; unmatched junction bases: 11. The CDR3 has 16 amino acids. Per the germline V gene, CDR1 is SGHKS and CDR2 is YYEKEE (reference sequence). CDR3 bases: TGTGCCAGCAGCCCTCGACTAGCGGGGCCTGGGGATGAGCAGTTCTTC. Translated, it gives CASSPRLAGPGDEQFF.

This clonotype was counted at least ten times. The rearrangement uses TRBV6-4 and TRBJ1-1, with unresolved D. The CDR3 runs to 12 residues. Germline V gene sequence: CDR1 MRHNA, CDR2 SNTAGT. Trimming took off 0 bases at V and 10 bases at J, with 9 bases between the two ends. The CDR3 DNA follows: TGTGCCAGCAGTGACTCCGTGGGAGTAGCTTTCTTT. It codes for CASSDSVGVAFF.

In this sample, this clonotype turned up many times. The chain is built from TRBV5-1 and TRBJ1-6; D is perhaps TRBD1 (5 bases). Per the germline V gene, CDR1 is SGHRS and CDR2 is YFSETQ. This CDR3 spans 16 amino acids. The V end was cut by 0 bases, the J end by 6 bases, with 13 bases between. The CDR3 nucleotides read TGCGCCAGCAGCTTGGGTCAAGAAAGGGGTAATTCACCCCTCCACTTT. This codes for CASSLGQERGNSPLHF.

A few counts support this clonotype. The chain couples TRBV25-1 to TRBJ1-2, with 8 bases aligning to TRBD1. Germline loops: CDR1 MGHDK, CDR2 SYGVNS. The CDR3 runs to 16 residues. V dropped 7 bases and J dropped 5; count of bases not matched to a gene: 15. DNA for the CDR3: TGTGCCAGCAACGGACAGGGCTTGAATCAAGGATATGGCTACACCTTC. This codes for CASNGQGLNQGYGYTF.